This TCR beta chain was sequenced for a study of PD-L1 blockade in urothelial cancer. Study summary: Beginning in about 2014, patients received atezolizumab, given as 1,200 mg intravenously every 3 weeks.

The assay was immunoSEQ multiplex PCR, and TCRdb's table has in-frame clones only and misses some. The table shows around 87,000 clones, with 70% to 90% occurring only once. Documented time point: peripheral blood 6 weeks after treatment start. Sample contribution per patient ranged from 1 to 8, covering pretreatment and on-treatment. CDR3 length equals 17 residues. Germline V gene data show CDR1 as SGDLS and CDR2 as YYNGEE. Germline trimming cut 3 bases from V and 6 bases from J; bases unmatched to any gene: 12. The receptor was isolated from a man between 65 and 79 years old with urothelial cancer. The chain uses TRBV9 and TRBJ2-2; 9 nucleotides match TRBD2. The sequenced sample was PBMCs, obtained around atezolizumab (anti-PD-L1) treatment. The CDR3 is CASSAPKVAGEAGELFF. The CDR3 DNA sequence: TGTGCCAGCAGCGCCCCCAAAGTAGCGGGAGAGGCCGGGGAGCTGTTTTTT.